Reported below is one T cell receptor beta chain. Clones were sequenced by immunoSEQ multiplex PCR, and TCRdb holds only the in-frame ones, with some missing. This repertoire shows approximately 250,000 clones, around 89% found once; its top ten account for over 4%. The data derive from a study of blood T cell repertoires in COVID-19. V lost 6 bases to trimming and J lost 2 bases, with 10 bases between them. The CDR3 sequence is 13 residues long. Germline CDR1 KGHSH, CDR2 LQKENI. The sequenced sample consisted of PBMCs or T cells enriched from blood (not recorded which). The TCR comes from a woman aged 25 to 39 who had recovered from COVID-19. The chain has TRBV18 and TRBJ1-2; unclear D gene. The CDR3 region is CASSRGENYGYTF. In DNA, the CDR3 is TGTGCCAGCTCTCGAGGAGAAAACTATGGCTACACCTTC.